The clone carrying this TCR beta chain was found many times. The entry originates in a study of blood T cells in healthy people across ages. Next came a second PCR, run for about 6 to 12 cycles, which used a sample-barcoded 5' primer along with a J-beta primer mix. One entry per CDR3 protein results from TCRdb running MiXCR on the 5' RACE reads. The sample consists of 600,000 or so distinct CDR3 sequences, approximately 30% of them appearing once. The TCR was taken from a woman older than 75 in good health. The sequenced material came from blood.

CDR3 DNA sequence: TGTGCCAGCAGCGTATGGGGACAGGGTGATGAGACCCAGTACTTC. It is translated as CASSVWGQGDETQYF. V gene TRBV12-3 or TRBV12-4 combines with J gene TRBJ2-5; 9 bases line up with TRBD1. This CDR3 contains 15 residues. Trimming cost V 6 bases and J 5 bases; bases outside gene matches: 10.